Listed below are T cell receptor beta chains from one sample, sequenced in a study of CD8+ T cells in alopecia areata. Here immunoSEQ multiplex PCR was the method, and the copy in TCRdb shows in-frame clones only, minus some. Of 110,000 to 150,000 clones listed, around 49% are singletons. The material sequenced was CD4+ T cells sorted from blood, taken at week 0. The origin of the receptors is a human donor with alopecia areata. CDR3s include the opening cysteine and the closing phenylalanine or tryptophan. D genes are given only for firm matches. Size tells how often a clone was seen (once, few, many) or the class of an expanded clone, and some rows leave it out.

v_call,d_call,clone_size,j_call,cdr3_nt,cdr3_aa
TRBV7-8,TRBD1,.,TRBJ2-1,TGTGCCAGCACAACCAGGGGGTCGGGCTCCTACAATGAGCAGTTCTTC,CASTTRGSGSYNEQFF
TRBV4-1,.,.,TRBJ2-7,TGCGCCAGCAGCCAAGAGGACGGGCCCTACGAGCAGTACTTC,CASSQEDGPYEQYF
TRBV18,.,.,TRBJ2-3,TGTGCCAGCTCACCATTCTACCCCACAGATACGCAGTATTTT,CASSPFYPTDTQYF
TRBV11-3,.,.,TRBJ2-3,TGTGCCAGCAGCTTAGGCAGCACAGATACGCAGTATTTT,CASSLGSTDTQYF
TRBV30,.,.,TRBJ2-7,TGTGCCTGGAGTGTGGGCAGATTATACGAGCAGTACTTC,CAWSVGRLYEQYF
TRBV7-9,TRBD1,.,TRBJ1-2,TGTGCCAGCAGCCTTTTACTCCCGGGACAGGGGACCCCGCATGGCTACACCTTC,CASSLLLPGQGTPHGYTF
TRBV18,TRBD1,.,TRBJ1-5,TGTGCCAGCTCAGCCGGGACAGGGGGCGAACAGCCCCAGCATTTT,CASSAGTGGEQPQHF
TRBV29-1,.,.,TRBJ2-6,TGCAGCGTTAAGGTTAGGGGCTCTGGGGCCAACGTCCTGACTTTC,CSVKVRGSGANVLTF
TRBV30,.,.,TRBJ1-5,TGTGCCTGGAGTCCCGACAGAAATCAGCCCCAGCATTTT,CAWSPDRNQPQHF
TRBV4-1,.,.,TRBJ2-3,TGCGCCAGCAGTCTGGGGAGGAGCACAGATACGCAGTATTTT,CASSLGRSTDTQYF
TRBV27,.,.,TRBJ1-5,TGTGCCAGCAGTTTAACAGGAAAGAATCAGCCCCAGCATTTT,CASSLTGKNQPQHF
TRBV7-2,TRBD2,few,TRBJ2-5,TGTGCCAGCAGCCCGGGACTAGCGGGATTAGAGACCCAGTACTTC,CASSPGLAGLETQYF
TRBV6-6,.,.,TRBJ1-2,TGTGCCAGCAGTGGGGCTCATGGCTACACCTTC,CASSGAHGYTF
TRBV4-1,.,.,TRBJ2-5,TGCGCCAGCAGCCAAGTAAATCTTGGGTTCCAAGAGACCCAGTACTTC,CASSQVNLGFQETQYF
TRBV30,TRBD2,.,TRBJ2-3,TGTGCCTGGAGTACTAGCGGGAATACAGATACGCAGTATTTT,CAWSTSGNTDTQYF
TRBV7-3,TRBD2,.,TRBJ2-7,TGTGCCAGCAGACCTACTAGCGGGAGGGCTATAATCTTC,CASRPTSGRAIIF
TRBV29-1,TRBD1,few,TRBJ2-1,TGCAGCGCGGGGACAGGGGGCTGGAATGAGCAGTTCTTC,CSAGTGGWNEQFF
TRBV29-1,.,.,TRBJ2-5,TGCAGCGTTGTTCAGGGAGGAGAGACCCAGTACTTC,CSVVQGGETQYF
TRBV19,TRBD1,.,TRBJ1-5,TGTGCCAGTAGTGAGGGGGCGGCCACGGGGCCCCAGCATTTT,CASSEGAATGPQHF
TRBV7-9,.,.,TRBJ1-5,TGTGCCAGCAGCTTAAGTGCAGCCGGCAGCAATCAGCCCCAGCATTTT,CASSLSAAGSNQPQHF
TRBV18,.,.,TRBJ2-5,TGTGCCAGCTCACCAAAGGGCAGCCGCCAAGAGACCCAGTACTTC,CASSPKGSRQETQYF
TRBV6-6,TRBD1,.,TRBJ2-7,TGTGCCAGCAGTGAGGGGGGGACAGGGAGAAACGAGCAGTACTTC,CASSEGGTGRNEQYF
TRBV7-6,.,few,TRBJ2-7,TGTGCCAGCAGCTTAGGTGCGGGACCTTACGAGCAGTACTTC,CASSLGAGPYEQYF
TRBV29-1,.,.,TRBJ1-1,TGCAGCGTTGACGGAGGGTGGGCTGAAGCTTTCTTT,CSVDGGWAEAFF
TRBV5-6,TRBD2,.,TRBJ2-5,TGTGCCAGCAGCTATGGACTAGCGACCACGATACAAGAGACCCAGTACTTC,CASSYGLATTIQETQYF
TRBV18,.,.,TRBJ1-4,TGTGCCAGCTCTGCTGGGGCTAATGAAAAACTGTTTTTT,CASSAGANEKLFF
TRBV15,.,.,TRBJ2-7,TGTGCCACCAGCCATGGGGGTTCGACCTACGAGCAGTACTTC,CATSHGGSTYEQYF
TRBV7-8,TRBD1,.,TRBJ2-3,TGTGCCAGCAGCTGGGACAGGTCAGGTACGCAGTATTTT,CASSWDRSGTQYF
TRBV28,.,.,TRBJ2-1,TGTGCCAGCAGTCCCTCTCCCGGCGATGAGCAGTTCTTC,CASSPSPGDEQFF
TRBV5-1,TRBD1,.,TRBJ2-7,TGCGCCAGCAGCGTAGACAGGGGGCGCGCATACGAGCAGTACTTC,CASSVDRGRAYEQYF
TRBV10-3,.,few,TRBJ2-2,TGTGCCATCAGTTCTAACAGGGCCGGGGAGCTGTTTTTT,CAISSNRAGELFF
TRBV7-2,.,once,TRBJ1-2,TGTGCCAGCAGCTTAGGCGGGGCACCAGACTATGGCTACACCTTC,CASSLGGAPDYGYTF
TRBV9,TRBD1,.,TRBJ2-3,TGTGCCAGCAGCGCAGGGACAGGGGGCACAGATACGCAGTATTTT,CASSAGTGGTDTQYF
TRBV18,.,few,TRBJ2-1,TGTGCCAGCACCCCAGGGGTTGGTGTCGGTGAGCAGTTCTTC,CASTPGVGVGEQFF
TRBV30,.,.,TRBJ2-3,TGTGCCTGGAGCGGGAGTAGAAATACGCAGTATTTT,CAWSGSRNTQYF
TRBV7-6,TRBD1,.,TRBJ2-7,TGTGCCAGCAGCTTGGGCAGGGGGCTTACCTACGAGCAGTACTTC,CASSLGRGLTYEQYF
TRBV28,TRBD2,.,TRBJ2-3,TGTGCCAGCAGTATTAGCGGGAGGGCCGTAGATACGCAGTATTTT,CASSISGRAVDTQYF
TRBV29-1,.,.,TRBJ1-3,TGCAGCGTTGAAGAGGCGGCTGGAAACACCATATATTTT,CSVEEAAGNTIYF
TRBV10-3,.,.,TRBJ2-4,TGTGCCATCAGCCCGACGGGGTCCGGAAACATTCAGTACTTC,CAISPTGSGNIQYF
TRBV7-6,TRBD2,few,TRBJ2-7,TGTGCCAGCAGCTCTGACCCTAGCGGGAACGTACAAAGGGACCCCCACGAGCAGTACTTC,CASSSDPSGNVQRDPHEQYF
TRBV6-5,.,.,TRBJ1-2,TGTGCCAGCAGAAGAGGGACCGGGGATGGCTACACCTTC,CASRRGTGDGYTF
TRBV7-2,TRBD1,.,TRBJ1-5,TGTGCCAGCAGCTTTGACAGGGGGGCCTATAGCAATCAGCCCCAGCATTTT,CASSFDRGAYSNQPQHF
TRBV7-9,.,.,TRBJ1-1,TGTGCCAGCAGCTCCAGGGGTGTGAACACTGAAGCTTTCTTT,CASSSRGVNTEAFF
TRBV30,.,.,TRBJ2-1,TGTGCCTGGAGTACAATCTACTCCGTATTCTACAATGAGCAGTTCTTC,CAWSTIYSVFYNEQFF